Shown below are 20 T cell receptor beta chains from a single sample sequenced in a study of blood T cell repertoires in COVID-19. TCRdb's copy holds only in-frame clones and misses some; the assay was immunoSEQ multiplex PCR. This sample has roughly 56,000 clones, with over 80% found just once. Sequenced input: peripheral blood. Receptors originate from a man between 65 and 79 years old with acute or convalescent COVID-19.

The chain is built from TRBV28 and TRBJ1-5; perhaps TRBD1 as D (6 bases). The ends were cut back, 3 bases at V and 5 bases at J, with 11 bases in the middle. Germline values: CDR1 MDHEN, CDR2 SYDVKM. This CDR3 has 14 amino acids. This chain's CDR3 is CASSFSQGHQPQHF. In DNA form, the CDR3 reads TGTGCCAGCAGTTTCTCACAGGGTCATCAGCCCCAGCATTTT.

The rearrangement uses TRBV5-1 and TRBJ2-2; 7 bases line up with TRBD1. Losses at the gene ends were 2 bases for V and 1 base for J; bases not matched to a gene: 5. Germline V gene sequence: CDR1 SGHRS, CDR2 YFSETQ. The CDR3 has 16 amino acids. This CDR3 reads CASSFYRGLNTGELFF. The CDR3 coding sequence is TGCGCCAGCAGCTTCTACAGGGGATTGAACACCGGGGAGCTGTTTTTT. The whole variable domain, filled in from reference TRBV5-1 and TRBJ2-2, reads KAGVTQTPRYLIKTRGQQVTLSCSPISGHRSVSWYQQTPGQGLQFLFEYFSETQRNKGNFPGRFSGRQFSNSRSEMNVSTLELGDSALYLCASSFYRGLNTGELFFGEGSRLTVL.

The V call is TRBV2, the J call TRBJ2-7; 9 positions agree with TRBD1. Looked up from germline, CDR1 is SNHLY and CDR2 is FYNNEI. The ends lost 5 bases at V and 4 bases at J; junction bases unmatched: 9. CDR3 size: 15 residues. The CDR3 nucleotides read TGTGCCAGCAGTCTCCGGGACAGGGAGTTGTACGAGCAGTACTTC. Translating it yields CASSLRDRELYEQYF.

The chain joins TRBV5-6 to TRBJ1-5, with TRBD1 matching over 10 bases. The germline V gene has CDR1 SGHDT and CDR2 YYEEEE. The CDR3 runs to 16 residues. After removal of 0 bases from V and 7 bases from J, the junction contained 7 bases not matched to a gene. The DNA of the CDR3 is TGTGCCAGCAGCTTGGCCCTTGGACAGGGGGGACAGCCCCAGCATTTT. Translating it yields CASSLALGQGGQPQHF. Full variable domain (remainder filled in from reference TRBV5-6 and TRBJ1-5): DAGVTQSPTHLIKTRGQQVTLRCSPKSGHDTVSWYQQALGQGPQFIFQYYEEEERQRGNFPDRFSGHQFPNYSSELNVNALLLGDSALYLCASSLALGQGGQPQHFGDGTRLSIL.

J is TRBJ1-1 and V is TRBV6-5; no definite D call. The CDR3 totals 14 residues. Trimming removed 8 bases from V and 4 bases from J, with 17 bases in between. CDR1 and CDR2 (germline): MNHEY, SVGAGI. CDR3 residues: CASLLHGEATEAFF. CDR3 bases: TGTGCCAGCCTCTTACACGGGGAGGCCACTGAAGCTTTCTTT.

The CDR3 sequence: CASSPTGAGETQYF. The CDR3 DNA reads as TGTGCCAGCTCACCTACAGGGGCGGGAGAGACCCAGTACTTC. The rearrangement joins TRBV18 to TRBJ2-5, with 7 bases matching TRBD1. Germline CDR1 is KGHSH and CDR2 is LQKENI. Germline trimming cut 3 bases from V and 4 bases from J; bases unmatched to any gene: 5. The CDR3 length is 14 residues.

The rearrangement uses TRBV28 and TRBJ1-1, with D unresolved. Trimming pared 7 bases from V and 0 bases from J, leaving 9 bases between. CDR1 and CDR2 (germline): MDHEN, SYDVKM. The CDR3 contains 13 residues. The CDR3 protein is CASTGDMNTEAFF. The CDR3 bases are TGTGCCAGCACCGGGGATATGAACACTGAAGCTTTCTTT.

V gene TRBV2 combines with J gene TRBJ2-5, with 10 bases that match TRBD2. V was pared by 3 bases and J by 4 bases, with 5 bases of the junction left unmatched. The CDR3 consists of 15 residues. The germline CDR1 and CDR2 sequences are SNHLY and FYNNEI. The CDR3 loop is CASSDSGGWGETQYF. The DNA of the CDR3 is TGTGCCAGCAGTGATAGCGGGGGGTGGGGAGAGACCCAGTACTTC.

This clone has a single count. V usage is TRBV5-1 and J usage is TRBJ2-5; 8 bases are a match to TRBD1. The J segment lost 4 bases and the V segment lost 1 base, leaving 6 bases of the junction unmatched. Germline loops: CDR1 SGHRS, CDR2 YFSETQ. This CDR3 comprises 15 residues. The CDR3 bases are TGCGCCAGCAGCTTGAATCCACAGGGGGTAGAGACCCAGTACTTC. This gives the protein CASSLNPQGVETQYF.

J is TRBJ1-4 and V is TRBV6-6; the D gene is possibly TRBD1 (6 bases). The CDR3 runs to 15 residues. CDR1 MNHNY and CDR2 SVGAGI come from the germline V gene (reference sequence). V lost 5 bases, J lost 7 bases, and 17 bases lay in between. The CDR3 loop is CASSKDPRGAEKLFF. The CDR3 region has the DNA TGTGCCAGCAGTAAGGACCCCAGGGGAGCTGAAAAACTGTTTTTT.

The chain is built from TRBV6-5 and TRBJ1-5, with TRBD1 as a possible D gene (6 bases). Germline V gene sequence: CDR1 MNHEY, CDR2 SVGAGI. This CDR3 is built from 15 residues. Trimming pared 6 bases from V and 3 bases from J, leaving 15 bases between. The CDR3, as DNA: TGTGCCAGCAGCCATGACAGGTACTCCAATCAGCCCCAGCATTTT. Translated: CASSHDRYSNQPQHF.

V is TRBV4-2 and J is TRBJ1-1; 11 bases agree with TRBD1. With 3 bases clipped from V and 5 bases from J, the junction kept 2 bases outside the gene matches. The CDR3 has 14 residues. Germline V gene data show CDR1 as LGHNA and CDR2 as YNFKEQ. DNA of the CDR3: TGTGCCAGCAGCCAGGACAGGGGGCGAACTGAAGCTTTCTTT. Translated: CASSQDRGRTEAFF.

This chain links TRBV10-3 with TRBJ1-2, with 9 bases aligning to TRBD1. CDR3 length: 14 amino acids. V lost 6 bases and J lost 2; bases outside the gene matches: 4. Germline assignment: CDR1 ENHRY and CDR2 SYGVKD. The chain's CDR3 is CAIRVDRGNYGYTF. The CDR3 DNA reads TGTGCCATCAGAGTCGACAGGGGGAACTATGGCTACACCTTC.

The chain is built from TRBV5-1 and TRBJ1-5; 7 bases match TRBD1. There are 13 residues in the CDR3. The junction had 3 bases not matched to a gene; V was cut back by 2 bases and J by 7 bases. Germline V gene lookup returns CDR1 SGHRS and CDR2 YFSETQ. The DNA of the CDR3 is TGCGCCAGCAGCTTAGCAGGGGGACAGCCCCAGCATTTT. The encoded protein is CASSLAGGQPQHF.

This rearrangement joins TRBV27 to TRBJ1-1; TRBD1 aligns across 7 bases. Germline V gene sequence: CDR1 MNHEY, CDR2 SMNVEV (reference sequence). The CDR3 is made up of 14 amino acids. V lost 6 bases, J lost 1 base, and 5 bases stayed unmatched. The CDR3 reads CASSKQGTNTEAFF. The CDR3 DNA follows: TGTGCCAGCAGCAAACAGGGGACGAACACTGAAGCTTTCTTT.

The rearrangement uses TRBV28 and TRBJ1-2, with a weak D call TRBD1 (5 bases). CDR1 is MDHEN, CDR2 SYDVKM, per germline. This CDR3 has 14 residues. The ends were cut back, 4 bases at V and 8 bases at J, with 17 bases in the middle. The CDR3 nucleotides are TGTGCCAGCAGTTCGTCAGCCGCCGGGGGAGGCTACACCTTC. Translation gives CASSSSAAGGGYTF.

The CDR3 spells CASPHGSSYEQYF. The CDR3 nucleotides read TGTGCCAGCCCCCACGGGAGCTCCTACGAGCAGTACTTC. The J gene is TRBJ2-7, the V gene TRBV18; maybe TRBD2 (6 bases). This CDR3 comprises 13 residues. Germline V gene data show CDR1 as KGHSH and CDR2 as LQKENI. V was shortened by 8 bases and J by 0 bases, with 11 bases between the two germline ends. The entire variable domain, with the rest obtained from reference TRBV18 and TRBJ2-7, is as follows: NAGVMQNPRHLVRRRGQEARLRCSPMKGHSHVYWYRQLPEEGLKFMVYLQKENIIDESGMPKERFSAEFPKEGPSILRIQQVVRGDSAAYFCASPHGSSYEQYFGPGTRLTVT.

This sequence joins TRBV28 and TRBJ2-4; 7 bases agree with TRBD1. V lost 5 bases to trimming and J lost 0 bases; unmatched junction nucleotides: 10. Looked up from germline, CDR1 is MDHEN and CDR2 is SYDVKM. The CDR3 consists of 17 residues. The CDR3 is CASSMTGKGLAKNIQYF. The DNA of the CDR3 is TGTGCCAGCAGTATGACAGGGAAGGGGCTAGCCAAAAACATTCAGTACTTC.

This chain connects TRBV15 to TRBJ2-1; TRBD2 aligns across 12 bases. With 0 bases clipped from V and 8 bases from J, the junction kept 11 bases outside the gene matches. Germline CDR1 LNHNV, CDR2 YYDKDF (reference sequence). The CDR3 spans 18 residues. This chain's CDR3 is CATSRDLASGGAVDEQFF. The CDR3 DNA follows: TGTGCCACCAGCAGAGATCTCGCTAGCGGGGGGGCCGTAGATGAGCAGTTCTTC.

The chain combines TRBV5-6 with TRBJ1-6, with 9 bases aligning to TRBD1. Germline V gene data show CDR1 as SGHDT and CDR2 as YYEEEE. There are 14 residues in the CDR3. The ends lost 4 bases at V and 9 bases at J; junction bases unmatched: 5. The CDR3 DNA is TGTGCCAGCAGCCTGGACAGGGGTAGTTCACCCCTCCACTTT. Translation gives CASSLDRGSSPLHF.